The entry below gives a single T cell receptor beta chain sequence along with its context. The antigen is unknown. The CDR3 consists of 12 residues. Eight cDNA synthesis reactions were run for every sample. Template-switch reactions added UMIs with a 6-nucleotide sample barcode. TCRalpha and TCRbeta cDNA went through two nested PCRs of approximately 17 and 9 cycles. TCRdb processed the 5' RACE reads again and assigns one entry to each CDR3 protein, with no DNA. The table for this sample gives approximately 400,000 distinct CDR3 sequences. This record belongs to a study of monozygotic twins with inflammatory bowel disease. Broader study findings: Relative to healthy twins, IBD patients had fewer clonotypes in common with others, a gap that was especially apparent with disease activity.

Source material: blood. This TCR came from a human donor with ulcerative colitis or Crohn's disease, or a healthy co-twin of an affected twin (not recorded which). J is TRBJ2-3 and V is TRBV23-1. TRBV23-1 counts as an open reading frame of uncertain function. This CDR3 reads CASSLGTHTQYF.